This T cell receptor beta chain was found in a study of beta chain features in type 1 diabetes. V lost 7 bases and J lost 4; bases outside the gene matches: 9. The CDR3 is made up of 14 amino acids. CDR1 and CDR2 from the germline V gene are SGHRS and YFSETQ. Reverse transcription of all isolated RNA meant that expressed TCRB transcripts were sequenced. Here immunoSEQ multiplex PCR was the method, and the copy in TCRdb shows in-frame clones only, minus some. The sample shows roughly 610,000 clones, less than 20% of them seen only once. This clone has just a few counts. Once sorted, every population was more than 98% pure.

The V gene is TRBV5-1, the J gene TRBJ2-5; TRBD2 agrees at 8 bases. This TCR derives from a man between 18 and 35 years old in good health. Material: naive CD4+ T cells from blood. The CDR3 protein is CASLGGGRPETQYF. The CDR3, as DNA: TGCGCCAGCTTGGGCGGGGGGCGTCCAGAGACCCAGTACTTC. Full variable domain (remainder filled in from reference TRBV5-1 and TRBJ2-5): KAGVTQTPRYLIKTRGQQVTLSCSPISGHRSVSWYQQTPGQGLQFLFEYFSETQRNKGNFPGRFSGRQFSNSRSEMNVSTLELGDSALYLCASLGGGRPETQYFGPGTRLLVL.